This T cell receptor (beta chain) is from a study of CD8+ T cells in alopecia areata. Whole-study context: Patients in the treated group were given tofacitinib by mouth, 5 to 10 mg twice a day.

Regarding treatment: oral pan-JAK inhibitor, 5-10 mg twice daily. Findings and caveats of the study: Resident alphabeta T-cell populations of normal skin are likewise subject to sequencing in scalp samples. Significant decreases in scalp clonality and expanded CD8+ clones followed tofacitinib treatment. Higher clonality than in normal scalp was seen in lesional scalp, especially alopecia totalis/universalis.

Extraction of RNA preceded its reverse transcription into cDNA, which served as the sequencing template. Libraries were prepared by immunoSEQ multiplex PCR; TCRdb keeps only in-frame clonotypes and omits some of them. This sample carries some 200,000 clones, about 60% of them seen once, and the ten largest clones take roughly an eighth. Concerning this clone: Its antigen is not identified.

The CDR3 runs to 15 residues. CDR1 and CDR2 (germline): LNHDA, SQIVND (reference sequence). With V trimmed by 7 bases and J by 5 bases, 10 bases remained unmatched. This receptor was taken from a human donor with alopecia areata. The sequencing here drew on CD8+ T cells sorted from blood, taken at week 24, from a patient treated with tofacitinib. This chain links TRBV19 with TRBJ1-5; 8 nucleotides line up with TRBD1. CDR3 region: CASTHPNRGDQPQHF. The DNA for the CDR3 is TGTGCCAGTACCCACCCCAACAGGGGGGATCAGCCCCAGCATTTT.